The T cell receptor beta chain under discussion was sequenced for a study of blood T cells in healthy people across ages. The V gene's germline CDR1 is SGHTA and CDR2 FQGNSA. The CDR3 length is 15 residues. Unmatched junction bases numbered 4, after V lost 9 bases and J lost 0 bases. A second PCR of roughly 7 to 11 cycles used a sample-barcoded 5' primer and a J-beta primer mix. A single record per CDR3 protein comes from TCRdb applying MiXCR to the 5' RACE reads. Of roughly 800,000 distinct CDR3 sequences listed, more than 45% are singletons. The sequence derives from a man aged 25-40 years in good health. The sequenced material came from blood. The rearrangement uses TRBV7-2 and TRBJ2-1; 11 bases line up with TRBD2. DNA of the CDR3: TGTGCCAGTACTAGCGGGGGTTTCTCCTACAATGAGCAGTTCTTC. It is translated as CASTSGGFSYNEQFF.